This is a list of T cell receptor beta chains from one sample in a study of T cells in Graves' hyperthyroidism and ophthalmopathy. One entry per CDR3 protein results from TCRdb running MiXCR on the multiplex PCR reads. The sample has about 510,000 distinct CDR3 sequences, around 15% seen once. Sequencing input: blood. The source of these receptors is a woman aged 40-49 years with Graves' hyperthyroidism. CDR3s include the opening cysteine and the closing phenylalanine or tryptophan. A D gene is named only where the DNA matches it firmly. Rows give clone size only sometimes, using once, few, many, or a class for an expanded clone.

J gene	CDR3 length	clone size	V gene	D gene	CDR3 protein	CDR3 DNA
TRBJ1-6	14	many	TRBV12-3/TRBV12-4	TRBD1	CASSRQGNGSPLHF	TGTGCCAGCAGTAGACAGGGTAACGGTTCACCCCTCCACTTT
TRBJ2-2	14	NA	TRBV11-2	NA	CASSLVRYGGELFF	TGTGCCAGCAGCTTAGTAAGATACGGCGGGGAGCTGTTTTTT
TRBJ2-2	14	few	TRBV2	NA	CASSESGITGELFF	TGTGCCAGCAGTGAAAGCGGTATCACCGGGGAGCTGTTTTTT
TRBJ1-1	12	NA	TRBV14	NA	CASGRRNTEAFF	TGTGCCAGCGGACGGAGGAACACTGAAGCTTTCTTT
TRBJ2-3	15	many	TRBV2	TRBD1	CASRLETGSTDTQYF	TGTGCCAGCAGACTAGAGACAGGGAGCACAGATACGCAGTATTTT
TRBJ2-2	15	NA	TRBV14	TRBD2	CASRLAGLNTGELFF	TGTGCCAGCAGACTAGCGGGATTGAACACCGGGGAGCTGTTTTTT
TRBJ2-7	18	many	TRBV7-9	TRBD2	CASSPQGPSGGDAHEQYF	TGTGCCAGCAGCCCTCAGGGGCCTAGCGGGGGGGATGCCCACGAGCAGTACTTC
TRBJ1-2	14	many	TRBV5-4	TRBD1	CASSPETGNYGYTF	TGTGCCAGCAGCCCAGAGACAGGGAACTATGGCTACACCTTC
TRBJ2-5	14	NA	TRBV15	TRBD1	CATSRGKTGETQYF	TGTGCCACCAGCAGAGGAAAGACAGGGGAGACCCAGTACTTC
TRBJ2-3	14	many	TRBV5-1	NA	CASSTGVFTDTQYF	TGCGCCAGCAGCACGGGGGTCTTCACAGATACGCAGTATTTT
TRBJ2-7	16	NA	TRBV6-6	NA	CASSYSPGQRTYEQYF	TGTGCCAGCAGTTACTCTCCGGGACAACGGACCTACGAGCAGTACTTC
TRBJ2-1	15	few	TRBV9	NA	CASSVDGSRSNEQFF	TGTGCCAGCAGCGTAGACGGGAGTAGGAGCAATGAGCAGTTCTTC
TRBJ2-2	18	NA	TRBV18	NA	CASPPRFVQATNTGELFF	TGTGCCAGCCCACCACGGTTTGTCCAGGCCACAAACACCGGGGAGCTGTTTTTT
TRBJ2-1	11	many	TRBV18	NA	CASSPENEQFF	TGTGCCAGCTCACCCGAGAATGAGCAGTTCTTC
TRBJ1-5	15	NA	TRBV27	NA	CASSLRQEGNQPQHF	TGTGCCAGCAGTCTCCGACAGGAAGGCAATCAGCCCCAGCATTTT
TRBJ1-5	18	NA	TRBV20-1	TRBD1	CSASLGGQGPNSNQPQHF	TGCAGTGCTAGTTTAGGGGGACAGGGCCCCAATAGCAATCAGCCCCAGCATTTT
TRBJ2-7	14	NA	TRBV30	NA	CAWQDRPSSYEQYF	TGTGCCTGGCAAGACAGGCCTAGCTCCTACGAGCAGTACTTC
TRBJ2-5	16	many	TRBV27	TRBD2	CASTHRGSSGKETQYF	TGTGCCAGCACTCACAGGGGTTCTAGCGGGAAAGAGACCCAGTACTTC
TRBJ2-7	16	many	TRBV6-1	TRBD1	CASSYAGTATNYEQYF	TGTGCCAGCAGTTACGCCGGGACAGCGACAAACTACGAGCAGTACTTC
TRBJ2-1	14	few	TRBV15	TRBD2	CATRGTSGRNEQFF	TGTGCCACCAGAGGGACTAGCGGGAGGAATGAGCAGTTCTTC
TRBJ1-3	17	NA	TRBV6-1	NA	CASSENIVTASGNTIYF	TGTGCCAGCAGTGAAAATATCGTAACAGCCTCTGGAAACACCATATATTTT
TRBJ1-2	13	NA	TRBV20-1	NA	CSAYRPEAFGYTF	TGCAGTGCATACCGACCGGAGGCATTTGGCTACACCTTC
TRBJ2-4	16	few	TRBV2	TRBD2	CASGSSGRGAKNIQYF	TGTGCCAGCGGTAGTAGCGGGAGGGGAGCCAAAAACATTCAGTACTTC
TRBJ2-5	11	few	TRBV10-3	NA	CATLDLETQYF	TGTGCCACCCTAGATTTGGAGACCCAGTACTTC
TRBJ2-1	18	many	TRBV12-3/TRBV12-4	TRBD2	CASSPGTSGSRGYNEQFF	TGTGCCAGCAGTCCCGGGACTAGCGGGAGTCGAGGGTACAATGAGCAGTTCTTC
TRBJ2-1	14	NA	TRBV7-8	NA	CASSKSGHFNEQFF	TGTGCCAGCAGCAAAAGCGGGCACTTCAATGAGCAGTTCTTC